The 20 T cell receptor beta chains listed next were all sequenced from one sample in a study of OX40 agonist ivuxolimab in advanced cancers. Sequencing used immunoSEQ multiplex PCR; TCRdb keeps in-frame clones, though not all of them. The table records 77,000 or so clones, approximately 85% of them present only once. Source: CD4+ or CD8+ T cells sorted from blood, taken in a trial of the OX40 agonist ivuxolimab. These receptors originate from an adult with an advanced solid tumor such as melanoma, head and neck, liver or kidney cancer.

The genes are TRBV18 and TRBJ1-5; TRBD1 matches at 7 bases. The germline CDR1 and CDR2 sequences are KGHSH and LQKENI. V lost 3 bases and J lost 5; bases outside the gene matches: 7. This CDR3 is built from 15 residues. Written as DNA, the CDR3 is TGTGCCAGCTCACCCCGGGACAGAATCTATCAGCCCCAGCATTTT. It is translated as CASSPRDRIYQPQHF.

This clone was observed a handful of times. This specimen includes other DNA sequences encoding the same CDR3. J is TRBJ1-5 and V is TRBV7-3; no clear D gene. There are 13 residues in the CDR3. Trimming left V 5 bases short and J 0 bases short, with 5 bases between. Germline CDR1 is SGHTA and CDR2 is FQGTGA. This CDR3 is CASSLSSNQPQHF. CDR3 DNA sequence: TGTGCCAGCAGCCTTAGTAGCAATCAGCCCCAGCATTTT.

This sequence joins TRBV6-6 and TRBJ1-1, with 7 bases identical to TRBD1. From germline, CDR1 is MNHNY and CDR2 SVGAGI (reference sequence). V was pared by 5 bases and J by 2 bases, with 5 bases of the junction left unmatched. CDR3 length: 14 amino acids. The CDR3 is CASSRQGVNTEAFF. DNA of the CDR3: TGTGCCAGCAGTCGTCAGGGGGTCAACACTGAAGCTTTCTTT.

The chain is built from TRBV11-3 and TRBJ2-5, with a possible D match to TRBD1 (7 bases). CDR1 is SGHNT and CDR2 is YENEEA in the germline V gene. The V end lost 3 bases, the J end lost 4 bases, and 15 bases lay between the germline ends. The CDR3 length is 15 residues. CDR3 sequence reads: CASSLGQGGAETQYF. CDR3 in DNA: TGTGCCAGCAGCTTGGGGCAGGGGGGAGCAGAGACCCAGTACTTC. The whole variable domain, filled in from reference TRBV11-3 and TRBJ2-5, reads EAGVVQSPRYKIIEKKQPVAFWCNPISGHNTLYWYLQNLGQGPELLIRYENEEAVDDSQLPKDRFSAERLKGVDSTLKIQPAELGDSAVYLCASSLGQGGAETQYFGPGTRLLVL.

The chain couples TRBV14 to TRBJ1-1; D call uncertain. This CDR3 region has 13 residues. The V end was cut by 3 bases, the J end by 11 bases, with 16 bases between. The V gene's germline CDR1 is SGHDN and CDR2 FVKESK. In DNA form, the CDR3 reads TGTGCCAGCAGCCAGTTTGACGAGGGTCAGGCTTTCTTT. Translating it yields CASSQFDEGQAFF.

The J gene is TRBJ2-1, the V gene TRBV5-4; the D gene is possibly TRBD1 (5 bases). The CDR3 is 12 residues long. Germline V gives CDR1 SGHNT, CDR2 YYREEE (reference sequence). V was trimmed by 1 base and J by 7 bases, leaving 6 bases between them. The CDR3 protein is CASSLTGNEQFF. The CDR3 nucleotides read TGTGCCAGCAGCTTGACAGGTAATGAGCAGTTCTTC. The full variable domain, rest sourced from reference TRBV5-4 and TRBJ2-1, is ETGVTQSPTHLIKTRGQQVTLRCSSQSGHNTVSWYQQALGQGPQFIFQYYREEENGRGNFPPRFSGLQFPNYSSELNVNALELDDSALYLCASSLTGNEQFFGPGTRLTVL.

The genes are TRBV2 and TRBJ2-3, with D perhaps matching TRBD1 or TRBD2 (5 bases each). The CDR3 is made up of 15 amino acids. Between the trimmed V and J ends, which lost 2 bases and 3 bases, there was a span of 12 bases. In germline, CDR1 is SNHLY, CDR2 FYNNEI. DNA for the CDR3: TGTGCCAGCAGTGAACCTCTGGGGGTAACAGATACGCAGTATTTT. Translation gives CASSEPLGVTDTQYF.

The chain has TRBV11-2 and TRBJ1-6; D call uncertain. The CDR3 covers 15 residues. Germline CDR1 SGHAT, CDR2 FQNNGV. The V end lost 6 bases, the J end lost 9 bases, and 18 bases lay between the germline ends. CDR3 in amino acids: CASSLGELWGSPLHF. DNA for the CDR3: TGTGCCAGCAGTCTCGGGGAGTTGTGGGGTTCACCCCTCCACTTT.

CDR3 sequence (DNA): TGCGCCAGTACCGATTCCTCAGGATCGGGCGAGCAGTACTTC. Encoded protein: CASTDSSGSGEQYF. V and J are TRBV5-1 and TRBJ2-7; the D is unclear. Germline values: CDR1 SGHRS, CDR2 YFSETQ. This CDR3 spans 14 amino acids. Deletions cut 8 bases from V and 6 bases from J, with 21 bases between.

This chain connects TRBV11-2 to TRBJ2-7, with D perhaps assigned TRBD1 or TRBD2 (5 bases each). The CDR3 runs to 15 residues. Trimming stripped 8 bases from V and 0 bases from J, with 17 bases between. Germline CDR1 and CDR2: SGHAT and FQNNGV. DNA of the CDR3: TGTGCCAGCGTATTGGGCCGGGACCTCTCCTACGAGCAGTACTTC. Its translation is CASVLGRDLSYEQYF.

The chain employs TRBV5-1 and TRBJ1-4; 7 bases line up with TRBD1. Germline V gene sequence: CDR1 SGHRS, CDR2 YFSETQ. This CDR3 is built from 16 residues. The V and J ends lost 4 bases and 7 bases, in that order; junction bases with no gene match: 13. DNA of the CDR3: TGCGCCAGCAGCCCTGGGGAGGGGGCGGTAGGTGAAAAACTGTTTTTT. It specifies CASSPGEGAVGEKLFF.

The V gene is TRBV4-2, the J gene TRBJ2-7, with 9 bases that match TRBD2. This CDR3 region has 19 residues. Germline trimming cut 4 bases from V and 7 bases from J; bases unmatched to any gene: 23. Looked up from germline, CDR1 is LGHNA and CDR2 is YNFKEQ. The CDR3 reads CASSPLNKILAGERREQYF. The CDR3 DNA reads TGTGCCAGCAGCCCCTTAAACAAGATATTAGCGGGAGAGCGTAGAGAGCAGTACTTC.

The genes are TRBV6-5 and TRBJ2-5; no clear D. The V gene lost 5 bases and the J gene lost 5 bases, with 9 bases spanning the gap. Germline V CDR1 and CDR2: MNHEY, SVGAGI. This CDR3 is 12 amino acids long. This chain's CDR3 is CASSTGGETQYF. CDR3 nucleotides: TGTGCCAGCAGTACCGGTGGGGAGACCCAGTACTTC.

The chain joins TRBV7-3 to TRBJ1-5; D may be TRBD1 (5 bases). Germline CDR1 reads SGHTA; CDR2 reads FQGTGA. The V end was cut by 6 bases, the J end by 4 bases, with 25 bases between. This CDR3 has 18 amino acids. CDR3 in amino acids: CASSPTDTGQGGNQPQHF. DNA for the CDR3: TGTGCCAGCAGTCCGACGGACACTGGGCAGGGAGGTAATCAGCCCCAGCATTTT. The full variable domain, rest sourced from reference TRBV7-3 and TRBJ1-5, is GAGVSQTPSNKVTEKGKYVELRCDPISGHTALYWYRQSLGQGPEFLIYFQGTGAADDSGLPNDRFFAVRPEGSVSTLKIQRTERGDSAVYLCASSPTDTGQGGNQPQHFGDGTRLSIL.

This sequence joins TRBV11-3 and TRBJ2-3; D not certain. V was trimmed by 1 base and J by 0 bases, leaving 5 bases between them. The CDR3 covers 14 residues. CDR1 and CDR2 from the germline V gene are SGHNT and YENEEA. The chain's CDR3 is CASSLGPSTDTQYF. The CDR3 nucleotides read TGTGCCAGCAGCTTAGGCCCTAGCACAGATACGCAGTATTTT.

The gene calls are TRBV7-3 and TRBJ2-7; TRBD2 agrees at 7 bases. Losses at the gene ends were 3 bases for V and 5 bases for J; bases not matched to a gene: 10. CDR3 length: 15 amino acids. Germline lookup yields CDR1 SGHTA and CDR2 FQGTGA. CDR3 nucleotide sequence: TGTGCCAGCAGCTTTTTGGCGGGAGTGGTCCACGAGCAGTACTTC. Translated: CASSFLAGVVHEQYF.

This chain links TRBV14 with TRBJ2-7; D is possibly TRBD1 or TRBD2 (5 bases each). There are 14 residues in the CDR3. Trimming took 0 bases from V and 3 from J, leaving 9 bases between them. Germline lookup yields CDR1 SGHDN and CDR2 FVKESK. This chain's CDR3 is CASSQDLGDYEQYF. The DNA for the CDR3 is TGTGCCAGCAGCCAAGATCTGGGGGACTACGAGCAGTACTTC.

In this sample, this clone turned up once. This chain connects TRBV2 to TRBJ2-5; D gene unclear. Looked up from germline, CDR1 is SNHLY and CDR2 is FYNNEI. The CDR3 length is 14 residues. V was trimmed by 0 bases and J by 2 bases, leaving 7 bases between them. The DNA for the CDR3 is TGTGCCAGCAGTGAAGCACAGTATCAAGAGACCCAGTACTTC. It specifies CASSEAQYQETQYF. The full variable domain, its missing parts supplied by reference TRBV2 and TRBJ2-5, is EPEVTQTPSHQVTQMGQEVILRCVPISNHLYFYWYRQILGQKVEFLVSFYNNEISEKSEIFDDQFSVERPDGSNFTLKIRSTKLEDSAMYFCASSEAQYQETQYFGPGTRLLVL.

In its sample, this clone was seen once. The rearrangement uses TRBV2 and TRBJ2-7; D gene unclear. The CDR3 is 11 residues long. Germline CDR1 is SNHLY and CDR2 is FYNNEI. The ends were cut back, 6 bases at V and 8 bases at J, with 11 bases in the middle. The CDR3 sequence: CASSPIEKQYF. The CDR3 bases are TGTGCCAGCAGCCCTATCGAGAAGCAGTACTTC.

CDR3 sequence: CASRFQTGVDTEAFF. CDR3 DNA: TGTGCCAGCAGATTCCAAACGGGGGTGGACACTGAAGCTTTCTTT. This chain connects TRBV2 to TRBJ1-1; TRBD1 is a possible D gene (5 bases). There are 15 residues in the CDR3. Trimming pared 6 bases from V and 3 bases from J, leaving 17 bases between. Germline values: CDR1 SNHLY, CDR2 FYNNEI.